Following are 29 T cell receptor beta chains from one sample sequenced in a study of T cell responses to AZD1222 COVID-19 vaccine. Measured with immunoSEQ multiplex PCR; TCRdb has only the in-frame clones, and not every one. The sample shows approximately 120,000 clones, about 90% of them seen only once. The sample in question was peripheral blood, obtained on day 0 of AZD1222 vaccination. These receptors all stem from an adult in good health.

This rearrangement joins TRBV3-1 (or the pseudogene TRBV3-2) to TRBJ2-1; D remains ambiguous. The CDR3 is 12 amino acids. The V gene lost 0 bases and the J gene lost 9 bases, with 6 bases spanning the gap. In germline, CDR1 is LGHDT, CDR2 YNNKEL (reference sequence). CDR3 DNA sequence: TGTGCCAGCAGCCAAGAGTGGGGTGAGCAGTTCTTC. Its protein product is CASSQEWGEQFF.

CDR3 protein: CASSPLGRQTEAFF. In DNA form, the CDR3 reads TGTGCCAGCAGCCCCCTTGGGCGGCAAACTGAAGCTTTCTTT. V usage is TRBV3-1 (or the pseudogene TRBV3-2) and J usage is TRBJ1-1, with D hard to call. In germline, CDR1 is LGHDT, CDR2 YNNKEL (reference sequence). The CDR3 is made up of 14 amino acids. Trimming removed 4 bases from V and 5 bases from J, with 14 bases in between.

The J gene is TRBJ1-4, the V gene TRBV11-2; D perhaps matches TRBD1 (6 bases). This CDR3 has 15 amino acids. Germline V gene data show CDR1 as SGHAT and CDR2 as FQNNGV. The ends were cut back, 1 base at V and 5 bases at J, with 11 bases in the middle. The CDR3 bases are TGTGCCAGCAGCTTAGTTATGCAGGGGAATGAAAAACTGTTTTTT. Its translation: CASSLVMQGNEKLFF.

The chain recombines TRBV5-1 with TRBJ1-6; tentatively, D is TRBD1 (6 bases). CDR1 and CDR2 from the germline V gene are SGHRS and YFSETQ. Trimming took 2 bases from V and 9 from J, leaving 12 bases between them. CDR3 length: 14 amino acids. In DNA, the CDR3 is TGCGCCAGCAGCTTTAACAGGGCGTCTTCACCCCTCCACTTT. Residues: CASSFNRASSPLHF.

The chain links TRBV4-1 to TRBJ1-2, with 8 bases aligning to TRBD1. V was pared by 0 bases and J by 8 bases, with 17 bases of the junction left unmatched. Per germline, CDR1 MGHRA and CDR2 YSYEKL. CDR3 length: 18 residues. This chain's CDR3 is CASSQDPLAGTGGEGYTF. DNA for the CDR3: TGCGCCAGCAGCCAAGACCCCCTAGCCGGGACAGGTGGGGAAGGCTACACCTTC.

This clone has a single count. The chain carries TRBV4-1 and TRBJ2-5, with 7 nucleotides matching TRBD1. The V gene's germline CDR1 is MGHRA and CDR2 YSYEKL. The CDR3 sequence is 15 residues long. The junction had 5 bases not matched to a gene; V was cut back by 0 bases and J by 4 bases. The CDR3 nucleotides read TGCGCCAGCAGCCAAGAGAGTCGGACAGGAGAGACCCAGTACTTC. Translated, it gives CASSQESRTGETQYF.

The rearrangement uses TRBV19 and TRBJ1-5; possibly TRBD1 for D (6 bases). The CDR3 extends over 15 amino acids. V gave up 7 bases and J gave up 4 bases, with 17 bases separating them. Germline V lookup: CDR1 LNHDA, CDR2 SQIVND (reference sequence). DNA of the CDR3: TGTGCCAGTAAAAGGACAGACCCTCTAAATCAGCCCCAGCATTTT. Translation gives CASKRTDPLNQPQHF.

The J gene is TRBJ1-1, the V gene TRBV5-1, with 8 bases that match TRBD1. CDR3 length: 15 amino acids. From germline, CDR1 is SGHRS and CDR2 YFSETQ. J gave up 1 base and V 3 bases, and 5 bases lay outside the gene matches. CDR3 nucleotides: TGCGCCAGCAGCTCGTTGACAGGGGCGAACACTGAAGCTTTCTTT. Encoded protein: CASSSLTGANTEAFF.

V and J are TRBV19 and TRBJ1-2; no definite D call. V was shortened by 3 bases and J by 2 bases, with 10 bases between the two germline ends. Germline V gene data show CDR1 as LNHDA and CDR2 as SQIVND (reference sequence). The CDR3 is 14 residues long. The CDR3 loop is CASSILWGNYGYTF. The CDR3 DNA follows: TGTGCCAGTAGTATCCTCTGGGGAAACTATGGCTACACCTTC. Based on the CDR3 plus reference TRBV19 and TRBJ1-2, the full variable domain is DGGITQSPKYLFRKEGQNVTLSCEQNLNHDAMYWYRQDPGQGLRLIYYSQIVNDFQKGDIAEGYSVSREKKESFPLTVTSAQKNPTAFYLCASSILWGNYGYTFGSGTRLTVV.

By frequency in the sample, this clone is medium-sized (0.01 to 0.1%). CDR3: CASSYSAASMGYTF. The CDR3 DNA reads as TGTGCCAGCAGTTACTCGGCGGCATCTATGGGCTACACCTTC. The J gene is TRBJ1-2, the V gene TRBV6-2 or TRBV6-3; D is uncertain. The germline V and J ends were trimmed by 0 bases and 8 bases, with 13 bases remaining between them. Germline CDR1 reads MNHEY; CDR2 reads SVGEGT. This CDR3 has 14 residues.

The chain is built from TRBV6-6 and TRBJ1-3, with a possible D match to TRBD1 (6 bases). Germline V gene sequence: CDR1 MNHNY, CDR2 SVGAGI (reference sequence). V lost 6 bases and J 4 bases, leaving 16 bases between the germline ends. The CDR3 runs 15 residues. The CDR3 DNA follows: TGTGCCAGCAGCCCCTTTATAGGGGGGGGAAACACCATATATTTT. Protein: CASSPFIGGGNTIYF.

The chain recombines TRBV29-1 with TRBJ1-1; D is ambiguous. V was clipped by 4 bases and J by 8 bases, with 5 bases between them. CDR3 length: 9 amino acids. CDR1 and CDR2 from the germline V gene are SQVTM and ANQGSEA. Here the CDR3 DNA reads TGCAGCGTTGGGCGAGAAGCTTTCTTT. It codes for CSVGREAFF.

The chain is built from TRBV29-1 and TRBJ2-1; TRBD2 matches at 12 bases. CDR3 length: 14 residues. Germline CDR1 SQVTM, CDR2 ANQGSEA. The V gene end was trimmed by 2 bases and the J gene end by 6 bases; junction bases not matched to a gene: 2. The CDR3: CSVERTSGINEQFF. The CDR3 DNA is TGCAGCGTTGAACGGACTAGCGGGATCAATGAGCAGTTCTTC.

The rearrangement joins TRBV21-1 to TRBJ2-7; the table's D call TRBD2 went unverified against the DNA. TRBV21-1 is a listed pseudogene. The CDR3 runs to 19 residues. Written as DNA, the CDR3 is TGTGCCAGCAGCAAACCGGACAGCGCCAGACTAGCGACCTCCTACGAGCAGTACTTC. Amino acid sequence: CASSKPDSARLATSYEQYF.

The chain couples TRBV5-1 to TRBJ2-2; D remains unclear. CDR1 is SGHRS, CDR2 YFSETQ, per germline. The CDR3 is made up of 15 amino acids. Trimming took 4 bases from V and 4 from J, leaving 14 bases between them. CDR3 protein: CASSPGPTITGELFF. The DNA for the CDR3 is TGCGCCAGCAGCCCCGGTCCAACTATCACCGGGGAGCTGTTTTTT.

This chain joins TRBV6-1 and TRBJ2-3, with D perhaps matching TRBD1 (6 bases). V was trimmed by 2 bases and J by 2 bases, leaving 11 bases between them. CDR1 is MNHNS and CDR2 is SASEGT in the germline V gene. The CDR3 has 15 amino acids. The CDR3 DNA sequence: TGTGCCAGCAGTGAATTGGACAGTTTCACAGATACGCAGTATTTT. This sequence encodes CASSELDSFTDTQYF.

The chain couples TRBV27 to TRBJ1-1; 9 bases match TRBD1. J gave up 5 bases and V 5 bases, and 9 bases lay outside the gene matches. Germline V gene lookup returns CDR1 MNHEY and CDR2 SMNVEV (reference sequence). The CDR3 spans 15 residues. CDR3 DNA sequence: TGTGCCAGCAGTAGCCCGCGACAGGGGGAGACTGAAGCTTTCTTT. Residues: CASSSPRQGETEAFF.

V is TRBV7-2 and J is TRBJ1-3; D remains ambiguous. V shed 1 base and J shed 4 bases, with 5 bases lying between them. Per germline, CDR1 SGHTA and CDR2 FQGNSA. The CDR3 loop spans 13 amino acids. CDR3 in amino acids: CASSLVGGNTIYF. CDR3 bases: TGTGCCAGCAGCTTAGTGGGGGGAAACACCATATATTTT. Complete variable domain (other parts from reference TRBV7-2 and TRBJ1-3): GAGVSQSPSNKVTEKGKDVELRCDPISGHTALYWYRQSLGQGLEFLIYFQGNSAPDKSGLPSDRFSAERTGGSVSTLTIQRTQQEDSAVYLCASSLVGGNTIYFGEGSWLTVV.

This clone has just a few counts. V usage is TRBV4-1 and J usage is TRBJ2-7; the D call may be TRBD1 or TRBD2 (5 bases each). Trimming removed 1 base from V and 4 bases from J, with 14 bases in between. CDR1 is MGHRA and CDR2 is YSYEKL in the germline V gene. The CDR3 is 15 residues long. The CDR3 nucleotides read TGCGCCAGCAGCCAAGGGCAGGGAGAAGGTTACGAGCAGTACTTC. Translated, it gives CASSQGQGEGYEQYF.

The rearrangement joins TRBV10-3 to TRBJ2-1; the D is unclear. The V gene lost 2 bases and the J gene lost 10 bases, with 9 bases spanning the gap. This CDR3 has 12 residues. Germline CDR1 ENHRY, CDR2 SYGVKD. Written as DNA, the CDR3 is TGTGCCATCAGTGAGATGGCTCGGGAGCAGTTCTTC. Protein product: CAISEMAREQFF.

The chain couples TRBV7-2 to TRBJ1-5, with D hard to call. This CDR3 spans 13 amino acids. Germline CDR1 and CDR2: SGHTA and FQGNSA. The ends were cut back, 2 bases at V and 4 bases at J, with 6 bases in the middle. DNA of the CDR3: TGTGCCAGCAGCTTACAAGAAAATCAGCCCCAGCATTTT. This encodes CASSLQENQPQHF.

The rearrangement uses TRBV6-5 and TRBJ2-7, with D maybe TRBD2 (5 bases). The CDR3 contains 12 residues. Germline V lookup: CDR1 MNHEY, CDR2 SVGAGI. The V and J ends lost 4 bases and 11 bases respectively, with 15 bases between them. The DNA of the CDR3 is TGTGCCAGCAGTTTGGGTCTCCCGGAGGAGTACTTC. Encoded protein: CASSLGLPEEYF.

The chain has TRBV2 and TRBJ1-1, with D possibly being TRBD1 (6 bases). Germline CDR1 is SNHLY and CDR2 is FYNNEI. V lost 7 bases and J lost 1, with 10 bases in between. CDR3 length: 13 amino acids. Here the CDR3 reads CASNQGGNTEAFF. The CDR3 DNA follows: TGTGCCAGCAATCAAGGGGGGAACACTGAAGCTTTCTTT.

The gene calls are TRBV19 and TRBJ1-2; TRBD1 is a possible D gene (6 bases). Trimming removed 3 bases from V and 7 bases from J, with 9 bases in between. CDR1 and CDR2 (germline): LNHDA, SQIVND (reference sequence). This CDR3 contains 12 residues. The CDR3 DNA reads TGTGCCAGTAGTATTGGGACACCTGGCTACACCTTC. This translates into CASSIGTPGYTF.

The genes are TRBV11-2 and TRBJ1-4; perhaps TRBD1 as D (6 bases). CDR1 SGHAT and CDR2 FQNNGV come from the germline V gene. V shed 1 base and J shed 8 bases, with 11 bases lying between them. The length of the CDR3 is 14 residues. The CDR3 sequence is CASSLVGGGEKLFF. The CDR3 DNA reads TGTGCCAGCAGCTTAGTGGGGGGCGGGGAAAAACTGTTTTTT.

This clone was observed a handful of times. This rearrangement joins TRBV27 to TRBJ1-4; TRBD1 might be the D (6 bases). Germline V lookup: CDR1 MNHEY, CDR2 SMNVEV (reference sequence). V dropped 3 bases and J dropped 3 bases, with 11 bases sitting between them. The CDR3 loop spans 15 amino acids. The CDR3: CASSFQGWANEKLFF. CDR3 nucleotides: TGTGCCAGCAGTTTCCAGGGGTGGGCTAATGAAAAACTGTTTTTT.

V gene TRBV6-1 combines with J gene TRBJ1-1, with D hard to call. V lost 2 bases, J lost 3 bases, and 10 bases lay in between. The CDR3 is 14 amino acids. Germline CDR1 reads MNHNS; CDR2 reads SASEGT. The CDR3 spells CASSESLPDTEAFF. CDR3 nucleotides: TGTGCCAGCAGTGAATCACTACCTGACACTGAAGCTTTCTTT.

This clone showed up just a few times. The gene calls are TRBV14 and TRBJ2-1; TRBD2 matches at 10 bases. Germline values: CDR1 SGHDN, CDR2 FVKESK. The CDR3 runs 19 residues. V lost 2 bases and J lost 7; bases outside the gene matches: 17. The CDR3: CASSQLLGRGTSGTNEQFF. CDR3 DNA: TGTGCCAGCAGCCAACTACTAGGGAGGGGAACTAGCGGGACTAATGAGCAGTTCTTC.

The CDR3 here is CATSRVGPYEQYF. The CDR3 DNA reads as TGTGCCACCAGCAGAGTGGGACCCTACGAGCAGTACTTC. V gene TRBV15 combines with J gene TRBJ2-7; D tentatively fits TRBD1 or TRBD2 (5 bases each). The CDR3 extends over 13 amino acids. V gave up 1 base and J gave up 2 bases, with 6 bases separating them. Germline V gene sequence: CDR1 LNHNV, CDR2 YYDKDF (reference sequence). Variable domain in full (rest from reference TRBV15 and TRBJ2-7): DAMVIQNPRYQVTQFGKPVTLSCSQTLNHNVMYWYQQKSSQAPKLLFHYYDKDFNNEADTPDNFQSRRPNTSFCFLDIRSPGLGDTAMYLCATSRVGPYEQYFGPGTRLTVT.